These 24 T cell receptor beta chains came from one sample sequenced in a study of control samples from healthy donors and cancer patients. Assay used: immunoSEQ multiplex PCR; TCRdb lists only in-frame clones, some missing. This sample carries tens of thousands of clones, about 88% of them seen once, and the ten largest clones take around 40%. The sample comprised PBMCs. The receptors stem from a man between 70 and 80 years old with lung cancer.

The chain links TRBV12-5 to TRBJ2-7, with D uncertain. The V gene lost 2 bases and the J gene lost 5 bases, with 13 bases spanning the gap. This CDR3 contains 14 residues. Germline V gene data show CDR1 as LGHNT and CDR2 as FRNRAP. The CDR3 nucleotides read TGTGCTAGTGGTTTGAAGGTCTCTGCCGACGAGCAGTACTTC. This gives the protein CASGLKVSADEQYF.

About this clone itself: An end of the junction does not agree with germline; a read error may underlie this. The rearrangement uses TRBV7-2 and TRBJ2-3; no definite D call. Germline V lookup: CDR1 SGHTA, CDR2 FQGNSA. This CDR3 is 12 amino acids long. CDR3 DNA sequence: TGTGCCAGCAGCTCCCCCCACCCGTGGGTCAGATTT. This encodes CASSSPHPWVRF.

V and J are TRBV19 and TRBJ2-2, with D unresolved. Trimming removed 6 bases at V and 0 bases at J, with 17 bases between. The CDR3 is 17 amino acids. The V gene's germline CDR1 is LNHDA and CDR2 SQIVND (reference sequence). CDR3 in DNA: TGTGCCAGTAGCGGAAATTCCCCGTTCGCGAACACCGGGGAGCTGTTTTTT. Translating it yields CASSGNSPFANTGELFF.

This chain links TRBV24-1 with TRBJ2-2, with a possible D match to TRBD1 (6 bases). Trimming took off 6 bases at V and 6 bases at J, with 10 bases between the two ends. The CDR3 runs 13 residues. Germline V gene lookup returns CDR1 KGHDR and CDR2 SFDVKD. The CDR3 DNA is TGTGCCACCAGTAAACAGGGTTCCGGGGAGCTGTTTTTT. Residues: CATSKQGSGELFF.

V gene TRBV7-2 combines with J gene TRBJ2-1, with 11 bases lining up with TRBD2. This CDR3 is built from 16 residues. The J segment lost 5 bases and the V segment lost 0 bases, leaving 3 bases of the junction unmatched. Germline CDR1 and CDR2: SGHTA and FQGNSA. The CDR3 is CASSLAASGRNNEQFF. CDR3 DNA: TGTGCCAGCAGCTTAGCGGCTAGCGGGAGGAACAATGAGCAGTTCTTC.

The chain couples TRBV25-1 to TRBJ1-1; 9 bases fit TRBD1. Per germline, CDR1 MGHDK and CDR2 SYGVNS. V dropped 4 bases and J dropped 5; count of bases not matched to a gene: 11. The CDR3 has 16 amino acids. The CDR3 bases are TGTGCCAGCAGTGCCCTCGGGACAGGGAAATCTACTGAAGCTTTCTTT. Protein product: CASSALGTGKSTEAFF.

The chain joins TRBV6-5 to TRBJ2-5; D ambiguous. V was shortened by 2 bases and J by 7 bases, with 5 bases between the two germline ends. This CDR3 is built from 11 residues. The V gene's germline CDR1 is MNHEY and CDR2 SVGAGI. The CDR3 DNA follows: TGTGCCAGCAGTTACGCCGGGACCCAGTACTTC. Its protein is CASSYAGTQYF.

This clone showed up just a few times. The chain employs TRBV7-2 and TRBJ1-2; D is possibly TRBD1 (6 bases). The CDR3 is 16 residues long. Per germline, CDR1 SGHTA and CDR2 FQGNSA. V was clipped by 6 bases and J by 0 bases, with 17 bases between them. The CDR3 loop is CASSLTGKRANYGYTF. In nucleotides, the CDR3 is TGTGCCAGCAGTCTTACAGGGAAGAGGGCTAACTATGGCTACACCTTC.

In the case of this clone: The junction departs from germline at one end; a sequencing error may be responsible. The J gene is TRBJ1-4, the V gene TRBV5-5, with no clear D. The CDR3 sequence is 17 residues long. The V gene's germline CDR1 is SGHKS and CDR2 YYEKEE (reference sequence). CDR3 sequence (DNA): TGTGCCGGCAGCTCAATTTGGTTCACTGCAACTAATGAAAAACTGTTTTTT. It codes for CAGSSIWFTATNEKLFF.

This CDR3 reads CASSLTDSNQPQHF. CDR3 DNA sequence: TGTGCCAGCTCACTGACAGATAGCAATCAGCCCCAGCATTTT. The V call is TRBV18, the J call TRBJ1-5; maybe TRBD1 (5 bases). The CDR3 length is 14 residues. Germline CDR1 and CDR2: KGHSH and LQKENI. The V end lost 4 bases, the J end lost 0 bases, and 7 bases lay between the germline ends.

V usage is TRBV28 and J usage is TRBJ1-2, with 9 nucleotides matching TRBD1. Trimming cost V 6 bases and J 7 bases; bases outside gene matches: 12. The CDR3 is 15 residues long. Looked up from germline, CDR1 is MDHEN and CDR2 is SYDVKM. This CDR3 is CASSIGTGRDRGYTF. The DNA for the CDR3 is TGTGCCAGCAGCATAGGGACAGGGAGGGATCGTGGCTACACCTTC.

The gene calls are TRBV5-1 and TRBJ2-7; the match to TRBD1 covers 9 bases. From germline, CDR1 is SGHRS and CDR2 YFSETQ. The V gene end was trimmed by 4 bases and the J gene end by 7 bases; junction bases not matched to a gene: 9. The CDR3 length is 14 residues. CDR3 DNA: TGCGCCAGCAGCCAGACAGGGGGGACTTTTGAGCAGTACTTC. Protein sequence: CASSQTGGTFEQYF. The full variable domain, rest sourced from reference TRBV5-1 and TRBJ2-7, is KAGVTQTPRYLIKTRGQQVTLSCSPISGHRSVSWYQQTPGQGLQFLFEYFSETQRNKGNFPGRFSGRQFSNSRSEMNVSTLELGDSALYLCASSQTGGTFEQYFGPGTRLTVT.

For the CDR3, the DNA is TGTGCCAGCAGTTCTATGAACACCGGGGAGCTGTTTTTT. Residues: CASSSMNTGELFF. This chain connects TRBV6-5 to TRBJ2-2; D unresolved. CDR1 and CDR2 (germline): MNHEY, SVGAGI. The CDR3 extends over 13 amino acids. V lost 4 bases to trimming and J lost 1 base, with 4 bases between them.

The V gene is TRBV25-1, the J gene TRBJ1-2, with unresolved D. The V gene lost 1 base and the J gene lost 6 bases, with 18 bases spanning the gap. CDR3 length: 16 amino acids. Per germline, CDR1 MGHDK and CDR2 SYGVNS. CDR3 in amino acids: CASSEFDTVGKDGYTF. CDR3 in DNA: TGTGCCAGCAGTGAATTCGATACGGTAGGGAAAGATGGCTACACCTTC.

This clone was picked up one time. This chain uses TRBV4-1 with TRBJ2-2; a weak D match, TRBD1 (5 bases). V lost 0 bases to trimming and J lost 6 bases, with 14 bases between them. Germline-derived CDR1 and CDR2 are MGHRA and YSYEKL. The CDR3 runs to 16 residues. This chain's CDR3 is CASSQESAGSSGELFF. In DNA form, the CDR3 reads TGCGCCAGCAGCCAAGAATCCGCAGGGTCGTCCGGGGAGCTGTTTTTT.

As DNA, the CDR3 is TGTGCCAGCAGCCCCAGAGCGGGGGCCGACAATGAGCAGTTCTTC. Encoded protein: CASSPRAGADNEQFF. This chain connects TRBV11-3 to TRBJ2-1, with TRBD2 matching over 8 bases. CDR1 SGHNT and CDR2 YENEEA come from the germline V gene. The CDR3 loop spans 15 amino acids. J lost 5 bases, V lost 5 bases, and 8 bases had no gene match. Variable domain in full (rest from reference TRBV11-3 and TRBJ2-1): EAGVVQSPRYKIIEKKQPVAFWCNPISGHNTLYWYLQNLGQGPELLIRYENEEAVDDSQLPKDRFSAERLKGVDSTLKIQPAELGDSAVYLCASSPRAGADNEQFFGPGTRLTVL.

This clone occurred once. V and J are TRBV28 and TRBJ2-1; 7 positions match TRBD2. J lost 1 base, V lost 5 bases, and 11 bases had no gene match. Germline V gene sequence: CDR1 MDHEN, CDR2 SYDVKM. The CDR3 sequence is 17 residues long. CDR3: CASSELLWGGSYNEQFF. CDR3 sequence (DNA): TGTGCCAGCAGTGAGCTGTTGTGGGGGGGATCCTACAATGAGCAGTTCTTC.

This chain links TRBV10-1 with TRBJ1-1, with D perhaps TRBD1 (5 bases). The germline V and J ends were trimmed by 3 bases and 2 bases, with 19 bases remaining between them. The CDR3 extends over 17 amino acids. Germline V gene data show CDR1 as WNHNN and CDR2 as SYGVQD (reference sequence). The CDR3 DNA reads TGCGCCAGCAGTGACCTCGACGGGGGGGGAATTAACACTGAAGCTTTCTTT. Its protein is CASSDLDGGGINTEAFF.

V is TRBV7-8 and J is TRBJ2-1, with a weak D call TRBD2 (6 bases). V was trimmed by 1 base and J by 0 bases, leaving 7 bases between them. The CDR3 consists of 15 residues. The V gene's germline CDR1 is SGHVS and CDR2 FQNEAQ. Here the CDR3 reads CASSLVGGSYNEQFF. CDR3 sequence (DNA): TGTGCCAGCAGCTTAGTCGGGGGCTCCTACAATGAGCAGTTCTTC. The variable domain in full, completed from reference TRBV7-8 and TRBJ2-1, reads GAGVSQSPRYKVAKRGQDVALRCDPISGHVSLFWYQQALGQGPEFLTYFQNEAQLDKSGLPSDRFFAERPEGSVSTLKIQRTQQEDSAVYLCASSLVGGSYNEQFFGPGTRLTVL.

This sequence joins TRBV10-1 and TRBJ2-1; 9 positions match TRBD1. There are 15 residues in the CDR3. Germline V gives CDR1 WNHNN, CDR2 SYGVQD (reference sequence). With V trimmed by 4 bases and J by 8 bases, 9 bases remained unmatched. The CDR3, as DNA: TGCGCCAGCAGTGCTGGAGGGACAGGGCGGTATGAGCAGTTCTTC. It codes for CASSAGGTGRYEQFF.

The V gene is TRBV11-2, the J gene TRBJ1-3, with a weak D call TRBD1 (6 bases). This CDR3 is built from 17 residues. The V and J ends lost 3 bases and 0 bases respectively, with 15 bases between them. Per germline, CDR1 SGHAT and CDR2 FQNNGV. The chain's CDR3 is CASSLEQGRLSGNTIYF. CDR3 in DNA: TGTGCCAGCAGCTTGGAACAGGGCCGGCTCTCTGGAAACACCATATATTTT. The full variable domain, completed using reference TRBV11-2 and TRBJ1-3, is EAGVAQSPRYKIIEKRQSVAFWCNPISGHATLYWYQQILGQGPKLLIQFQNNGVVDDSQLPKDRFSAERLKGVDSTLKIQPAKLEDSAVYLCASSLEQGRLSGNTIYFGEGSWLTVV.

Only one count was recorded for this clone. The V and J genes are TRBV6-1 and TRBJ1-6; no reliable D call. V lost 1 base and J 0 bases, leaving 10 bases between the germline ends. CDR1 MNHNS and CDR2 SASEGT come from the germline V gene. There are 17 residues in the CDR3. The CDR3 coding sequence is TGTGCCAGCAGTGAAGTCCCAGGTAGCTCCTATAATTCACCCCTCCACTTT. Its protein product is CASSEVPGSSYNSPLHF.

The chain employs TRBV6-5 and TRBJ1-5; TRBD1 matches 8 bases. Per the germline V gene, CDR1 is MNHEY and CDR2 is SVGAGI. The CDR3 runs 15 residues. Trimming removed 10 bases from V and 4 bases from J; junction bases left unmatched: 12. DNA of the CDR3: TGTGCCACGCAAGGAGGGGGGACAGGTAATCAGCCCCAGCATTTT. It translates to CATQGGGTGNQPQHF.

The CDR3 DNA sequence: TGTGCCAGCAGCAAATCCTACATACAGGGGGCGAGGTACTCTCCGTCCTACGAGCAGTACTTC. Translating gives CASSKSYIQGARYSPSYEQYF. The rearrangement links TRBV6-6 to TRBJ2-7, with 9 bases that match TRBD1. Germline V gene data show CDR1 as MNHNY and CDR2 as SVGAGI (reference sequence). The CDR3 is 21 amino acids. The V segment lost 6 bases and the J segment 1 base; nucleotides outside the gene matches: 25.